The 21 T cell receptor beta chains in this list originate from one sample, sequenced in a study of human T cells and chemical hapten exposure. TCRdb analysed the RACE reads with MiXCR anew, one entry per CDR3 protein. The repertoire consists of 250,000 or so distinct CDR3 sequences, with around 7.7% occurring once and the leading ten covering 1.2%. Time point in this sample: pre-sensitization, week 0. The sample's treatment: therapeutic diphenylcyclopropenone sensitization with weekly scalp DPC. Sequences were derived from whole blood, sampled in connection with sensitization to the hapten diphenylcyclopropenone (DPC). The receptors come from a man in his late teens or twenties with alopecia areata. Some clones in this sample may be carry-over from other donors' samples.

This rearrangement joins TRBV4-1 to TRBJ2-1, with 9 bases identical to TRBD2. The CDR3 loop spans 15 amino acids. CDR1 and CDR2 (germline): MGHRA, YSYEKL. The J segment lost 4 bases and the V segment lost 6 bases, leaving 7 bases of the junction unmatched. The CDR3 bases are TGCGCCAGCAGGTCTACGAGCGGGGGGTACAATGAGCAGTTCTTC. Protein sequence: CASRSTSGGYNEQFF.

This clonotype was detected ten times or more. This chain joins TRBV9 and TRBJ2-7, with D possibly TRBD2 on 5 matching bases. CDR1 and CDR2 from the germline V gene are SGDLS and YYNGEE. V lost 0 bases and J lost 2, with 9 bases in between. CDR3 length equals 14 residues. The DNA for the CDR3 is TGTGCCAGCAGCGTAGTGGACGGGACCTACGAGCAGTACTTC. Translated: CASSVVDGTYEQYF.

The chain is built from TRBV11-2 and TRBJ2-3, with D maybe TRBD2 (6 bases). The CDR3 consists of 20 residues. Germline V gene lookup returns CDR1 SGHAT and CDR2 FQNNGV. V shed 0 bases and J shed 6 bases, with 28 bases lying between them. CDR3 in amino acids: CASSLDRLFWMTGGTDTQYF. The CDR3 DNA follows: TGTGCCAGCAGCTTAGATCGCCTTTTCTGGATGACTGGCGGGACGGATACGCAGTATTTT.

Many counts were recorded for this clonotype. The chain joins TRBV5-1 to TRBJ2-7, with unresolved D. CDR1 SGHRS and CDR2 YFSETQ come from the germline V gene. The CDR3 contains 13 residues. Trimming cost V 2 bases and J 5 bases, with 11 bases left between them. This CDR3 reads CASSFPGFDEQYF. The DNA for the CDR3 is TGCGCCAGCAGCTTCCCCGGGTTTGACGAGCAGTACTTC.

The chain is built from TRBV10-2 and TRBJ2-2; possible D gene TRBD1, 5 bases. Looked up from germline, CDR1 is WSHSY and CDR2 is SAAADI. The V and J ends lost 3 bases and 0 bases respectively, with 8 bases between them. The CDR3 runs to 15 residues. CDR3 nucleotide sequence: TGCGCCAGCAGTGACAGGGCTCCGAACACCGGGGAGCTGTTTTTT. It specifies CASSDRAPNTGELFF.

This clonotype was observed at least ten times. CDR3 in amino acids: CASSLRRRGQTQYF. CDR3 in DNA: TGCGCCAGCAGCTTACGAAGAAGGGGCCAGACCCAGTACTTC. This sequence joins TRBV5-1 and TRBJ2-5; possible D gene TRBD1, 5 bases. This CDR3 is built from 14 residues. Germline CDR1 reads SGHRS; CDR2 reads YFSETQ. Deletions cut 2 bases from V and 6 bases from J, with 14 bases between.

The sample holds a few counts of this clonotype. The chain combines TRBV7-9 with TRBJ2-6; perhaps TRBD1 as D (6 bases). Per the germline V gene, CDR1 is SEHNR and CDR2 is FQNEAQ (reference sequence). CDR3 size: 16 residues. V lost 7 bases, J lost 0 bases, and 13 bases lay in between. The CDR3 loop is CASTPTGSSGANVLTF. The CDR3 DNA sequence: TGTGCCAGCACTCCGACAGGAAGCTCTGGGGCCAACGTCCTGACTTTC.

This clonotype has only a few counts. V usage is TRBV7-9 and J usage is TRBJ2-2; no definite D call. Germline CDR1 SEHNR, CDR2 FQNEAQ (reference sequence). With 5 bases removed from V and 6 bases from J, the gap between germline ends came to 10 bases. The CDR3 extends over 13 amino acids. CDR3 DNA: TGTGCCAGCAGCCACCCCCCCGCCGGGGAGCTGTTTTTT. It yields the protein CASSHPPAGELFF.

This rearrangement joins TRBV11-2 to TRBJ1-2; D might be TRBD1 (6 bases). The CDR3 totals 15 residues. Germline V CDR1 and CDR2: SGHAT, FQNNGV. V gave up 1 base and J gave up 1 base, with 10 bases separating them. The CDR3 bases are TGTGCCAGCAGCTTAGTGGACAGAGATAACTATGGCTACACCTTC. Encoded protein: CASSLVDRDNYGYTF.

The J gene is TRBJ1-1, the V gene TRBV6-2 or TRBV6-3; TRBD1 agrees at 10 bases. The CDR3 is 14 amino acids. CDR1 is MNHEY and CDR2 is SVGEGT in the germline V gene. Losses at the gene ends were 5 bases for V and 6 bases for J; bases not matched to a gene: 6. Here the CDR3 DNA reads TGTGCCAGCAGTGCCCCCGGACAGGGGGCTGAAGCTTTCTTT. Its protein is CASSAPGQGAEAFF.

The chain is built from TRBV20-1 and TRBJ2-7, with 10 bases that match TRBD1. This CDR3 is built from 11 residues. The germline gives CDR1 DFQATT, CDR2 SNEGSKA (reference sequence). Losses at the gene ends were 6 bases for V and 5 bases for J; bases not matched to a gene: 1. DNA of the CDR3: TGCAGTGCGGGGACAGGGGACGAGCAGTACTTC. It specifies CSAGTGDEQYF.

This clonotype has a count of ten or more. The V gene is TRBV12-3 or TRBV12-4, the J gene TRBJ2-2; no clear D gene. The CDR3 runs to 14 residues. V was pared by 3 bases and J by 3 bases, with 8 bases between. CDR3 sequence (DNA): TGTGCCAGCAGTTTTGGTAGGGACACCGGGGAGCTGTTTTTT. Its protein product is CASSFGRDTGELFF.

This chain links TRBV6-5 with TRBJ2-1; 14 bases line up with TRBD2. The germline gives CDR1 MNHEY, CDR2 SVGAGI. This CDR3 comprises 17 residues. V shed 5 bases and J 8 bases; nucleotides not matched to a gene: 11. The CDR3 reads CASSDPRLAGGRYEQFF. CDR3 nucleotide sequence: TGTGCCAGCAGTGATCCTAGACTAGCGGGGGGGCGGTATGAGCAGTTCTTC.

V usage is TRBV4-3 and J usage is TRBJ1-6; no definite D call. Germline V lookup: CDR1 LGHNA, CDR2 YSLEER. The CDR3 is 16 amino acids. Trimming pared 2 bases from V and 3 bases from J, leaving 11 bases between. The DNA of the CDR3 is TGCGCCAGCAGCCAATACGTTCAGGTCTATAATTCACCCCTCCACTTT. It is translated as CASSQYVQVYNSPLHF.

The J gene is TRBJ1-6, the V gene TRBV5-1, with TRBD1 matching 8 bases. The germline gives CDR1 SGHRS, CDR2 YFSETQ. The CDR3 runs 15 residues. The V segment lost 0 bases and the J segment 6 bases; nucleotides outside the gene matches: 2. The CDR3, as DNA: TGCGCCAGCAGCTTGGCGGGACAGGCTAATTCACCCCTCCACTTT. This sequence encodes CASSLAGQANSPLHF.

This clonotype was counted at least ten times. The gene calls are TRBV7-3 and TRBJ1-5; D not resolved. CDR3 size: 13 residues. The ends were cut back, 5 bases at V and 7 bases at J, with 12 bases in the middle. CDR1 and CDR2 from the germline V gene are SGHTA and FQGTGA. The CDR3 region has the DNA TGTGCCAGCAGCCTAAACCAAGAACAGCCCCAGCATTTT. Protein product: CASSLNQEQPQHF. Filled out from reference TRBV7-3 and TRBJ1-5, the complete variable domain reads GAGVSQTPSNKVTEKGKYVELRCDPISGHTALYWYRQSLGQGPEFLIYFQGTGAADDSGLPNDRFFAVRPEGSVSTLKIQRTERGDSAVYLCASSLNQEQPQHFGDGTRLSIL.

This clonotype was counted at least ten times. This CDR3 reads CASTTTGGLTGELFF. For the CDR3, the DNA is TGTGCCAGCACCACCACCGGCGGCCTGACCGGGGAGCTGTTTTTT. The chain is built from TRBV7-2 and TRBJ2-2; D is ambiguous. Trimming removed 7 bases at V and 5 bases at J, with 17 bases between. CDR3 length equals 15 residues. Germline lookup yields CDR1 SGHTA and CDR2 FQGNSA.

This CDR3 is CSARVYRGGEQYF. The CDR3 DNA follows: TGCAGTGCTAGAGTTTACAGGGGGGGAGAGCAGTACTTC. V and J are TRBV20-1 and TRBJ2-7; possibly TRBD1 for D (8 bases). Germline V gene lookup returns CDR1 DFQATT and CDR2 SNEGSKA (reference sequence). With 1 base removed from V and 7 bases from J, the gap between germline ends came to 14 bases. This CDR3 has 13 amino acids.

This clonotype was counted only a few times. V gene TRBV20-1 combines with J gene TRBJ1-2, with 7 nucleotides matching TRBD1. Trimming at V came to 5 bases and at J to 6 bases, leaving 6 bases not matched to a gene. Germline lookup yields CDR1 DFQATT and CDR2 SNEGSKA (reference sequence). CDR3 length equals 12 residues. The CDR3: CSAATGSDGYTF. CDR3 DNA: TGCAGTGCTGCGACAGGGTCTGATGGCTACACCTTC.

Here the CDR3 reads CASSGGLLRQPQHF. CDR3 coding DNA: TGTGCCAGCAGTGGGGGCCTTCTTAGGCAGCCCCAGCATTTT. The chain employs TRBV2 and TRBJ1-5; the D gene is possibly TRBD1 (5 bases). There are 14 residues in the CDR3. V lost 4 bases and J lost 7, with 14 bases in between. CDR1 is SNHLY and CDR2 is FYNNEI in the germline V gene.

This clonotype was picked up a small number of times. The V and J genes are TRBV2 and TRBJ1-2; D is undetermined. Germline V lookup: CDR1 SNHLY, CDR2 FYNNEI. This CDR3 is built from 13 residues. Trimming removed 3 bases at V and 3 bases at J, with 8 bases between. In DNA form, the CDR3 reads TGTGCCAGCAGTGACAGGCGGCACTATGGCTACACCTTC. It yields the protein CASSDRRHYGYTF.